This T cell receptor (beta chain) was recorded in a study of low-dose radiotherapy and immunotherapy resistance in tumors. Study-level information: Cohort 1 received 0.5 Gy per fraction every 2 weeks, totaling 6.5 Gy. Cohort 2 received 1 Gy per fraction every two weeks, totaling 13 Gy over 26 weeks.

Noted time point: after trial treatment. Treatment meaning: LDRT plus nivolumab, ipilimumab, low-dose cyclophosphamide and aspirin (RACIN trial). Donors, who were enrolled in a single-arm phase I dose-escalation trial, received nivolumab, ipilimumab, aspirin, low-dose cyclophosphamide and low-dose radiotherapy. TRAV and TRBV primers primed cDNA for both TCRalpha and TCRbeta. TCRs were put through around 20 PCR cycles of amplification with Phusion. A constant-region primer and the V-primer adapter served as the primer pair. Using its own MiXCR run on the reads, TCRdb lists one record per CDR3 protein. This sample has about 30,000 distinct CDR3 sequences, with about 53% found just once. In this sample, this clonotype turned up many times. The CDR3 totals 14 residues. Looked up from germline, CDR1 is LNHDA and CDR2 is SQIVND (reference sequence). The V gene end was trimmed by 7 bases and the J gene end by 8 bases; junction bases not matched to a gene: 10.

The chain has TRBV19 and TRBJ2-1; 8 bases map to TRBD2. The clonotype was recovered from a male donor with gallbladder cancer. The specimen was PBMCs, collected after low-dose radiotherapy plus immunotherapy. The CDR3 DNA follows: TGTGCCAGTACCCCCGGGACTAGGGTCGATGAGCAGTTCTTC. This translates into CASTPGTRVDEQFF.